This is a list of T cell receptor beta chains from one sample in a study of early stage breast cancer tumors. Clones were read by immunoSEQ multiplex PCR, and TCRdb kept only the in-frame ones, dropping some. This table holds around 50,000 clones, roughly 80% found once. Sequencing was done on a sample of blood. These receptors all come from a person in their fifties with breast cancer. The CDR3 runs from the conserved cysteine through the conserved F or W. The D gene is left open where the match is weak. Not all rows give a size; the values are once, few, many and, for expanded clones, a class.

clone_size	v_call	d_call	j_call	cdr3_nt	cdr3_aa
few	TRBV15	.	TRBJ2-7	TGTGCCACCAGCAGTAAAAGTCAGCCTGAGCAGTACTTC	CATSSKSQPEQYF
once	TRBV4-3	.	TRBJ2-5	TGCGCCAGCAGCCAAGAAGGCAGGGGGGGAGAGACCCAGTACTTC	CASSQEGRGGETQYF
.	TRBV7-2	.	TRBJ2-7	TGTGCCAGCAGCCGGGGACTGGTTGTCTACGAGCAGTACTTC	CASSRGLVVYEQYF
.	TRBV21-1	.	TRBJ2-2	TGTGCCAGCAGTAAGGTCGGGGGAACGAACACCGGGGAGCTGTTTTTT	CASSKVGGTNTGELFF
.	TRBV19	TRBD2	TRBJ2-1	TGTGCCAGTAGTAAAACGTCGGGGGGGGACTACAATGAGCAGTTCTTC	CASSKTSGGDYNEQFF
.	TRBV9	.	TRBJ2-3	TGTGCCAGCAGCGTAGGGAGTGGAGGCGGCACAGATACGCAGTATTTT	CASSVGSGGGTDTQYF
.	TRBV6-6	.	TRBJ2-3	TGTGCCAGCAGATTGGGACTCAGCACAGATACGCAGTATTTT	CASRLGLSTDTQYF
.	TRBV28	TRBD2	TRBJ2-3	TGTGCCAGCAGTTTGGAGGTAGCGGGGGGGAGAGGAGATACGCAGTATTTT	CASSLEVAGGRGDTQYF
.	TRBV27	.	TRBJ2-4	TGTGCCAGCAGTTCCCTCCACAGGGTTGGGAGGAACATTCAGTACTTC	CASSSLHRVGRNIQYF
.	TRBV14	.	TRBJ2-3	TGTGCCAGCAGCCAAGTGTCGGCTAGGTACACAGATACGCAGTATTTT	CASSQVSARYTDTQYF
few	TRBV5-1	TRBD1	TRBJ1-2	TGCGCCAGCAGTCCGGGACAGGGTGAGGGCTACACCTTC	CASSPGQGEGYTF
few	TRBV19	.	TRBJ2-7	TGTGCCAGTAGTATAGGTTGGGGCCCCCAGAACGAGCAGTACTTC	CASSIGWGPQNEQYF
.	TRBV7-2	.	TRBJ2-2	TGTGCCAGCAGCGCAGTGGCAGGGGCCGGGGAGCTGTTTTTT	CASSAVAGAGELFF
few	TRBV7-9	.	TRBJ2-7	TGTGCCAGCAGCGCGACCTCCTACGAGCAGTACTTC	CASSATSYEQYF
.	TRBV27	TRBD1	TRBJ1-1	TGTGCCAGCAGGATCGGACAGGGCCAGAGAACTGAAGCTTTCTTT	CASRIGQGQRTEAFF
few	TRBV6-6	.	TRBJ2-1	TGTGCCAGCAGTTACTCCCTACCTGGGAATGAGCAGTTCTTC	CASSYSLPGNEQFF
.	TRBV5-1	.	TRBJ1-2	TGCGCCAGCAGCTTGGAAATGGGGCTCTCGAGTGGCTACACCTTC	CASSLEMGLSSGYTF
.	TRBV2	TRBD1	TRBJ1-4	TGTGCCAGCAGTGGGACAGGGGGTGAAAAACTGTTTTTT	CASSGTGGEKLFF
.	TRBV7-9	.	TRBJ2-1	TGTGCCAGCAGCTTAGATGGGGATGAGCAGTTCTTC	CASSLDGDEQFF
.	TRBV27	TRBD2	TRBJ2-6	TGTGCCAGCAGTGGGTGGGGGACTAGCGGGAGATCTGGGGCCAACGTCCTGACTTTC	CASSGWGTSGRSGANVLTF
.	TRBV19	TRBD1	TRBJ2-3	TGTGCCAGTAGTATAGACAGGGGGCATGGCACAGATACGCAGTATTTT	CASSIDRGHGTDTQYF
.	TRBV11-2	.	TRBJ2-7	TGTGCCAGCAGCTCCGTCGATCTCAACAGGTACGAGCAGTACTTC	CASSSVDLNRYEQYF
.	TRBV5-1	TRBD1	TRBJ1-1	TGCGCCAGCAGCTTGGGGGAGGGGGCGCCCAACACTGAAGCTTTCTTT	CASSLGEGAPNTEAFF
.	TRBV10-3	.	TRBJ2-7	TGTGCCATCAGTGACTCTTGGGCCAGCTCCTACGAGCAGTACTTC	CAISDSWASSYEQYF
.	TRBV7-2	TRBD1	TRBJ1-1	TGTGCCAGCAGCCTCACAGGGGAGAGGACTGAAGCTTTCTTT	CASSLTGERTEAFF
.	TRBV7-3	.	TRBJ2-7	TGTGCCAGCAGCTTAGGGCAGTACTACGAGCAGTACTTC	CASSLGQYYEQYF